The source of this T cell receptor (beta chain) is a study of T cells in women clearing cervical HPV infection. Across the whole study: Women with histologically confirmed HPV16-related CIN3 or worse, 2 with invasive cancer, served as cases. Case blood drawn at lesion detection; control blood after infection cleared.

Comments on this clone: Its antigen is still unknown. The CDR3 end falls 3 residues outside the read, so it is completed with the germline J gene.

The protocol was immunoSEQ multiplex PCR, while the TCRdb copy is restricted to in-frame clones and leaves out a portion. Its table records approximately 32,000 clones. J lost 4 bases, V lost 2 bases, and 1 base had no gene match. Germline CDR1 reads SGHTA; CDR2 reads FQGNSA. The CDR3 totals 15 residues. Study-wide findings and caveats: Controls had more TRBV6-7 (0.16%) than cases (approximately 0.11%). Cases and controls were distinguished at AUC 0.83 by richness and V genes.

The clonotype comes from a woman between 18 and 69 years old with a cervical HPV16 infection that either progressed to CIN3+ or cleared (not recorded which). V and J are TRBV7-2 and TRBJ1-6; 8 positions match TRBD1. Sequencing was done on a sample of blood buffy coat. This chain's CDR3 is CASSLNRGYNSPLHF. CDR3 DNA (partial): TGTGCCAGCAGCTTAAACAGGGGGTATAATTCACCC. Drawing the rest from reference TRBV7-2 and TRBJ1-6, the complete variable domain is GAGVSQSPSNKVTEKGKDVELRCDPISGHTALYWYRQSLGQGLEFLIYFQGNSAPDKSGLPSDRFSAERTGGSVSTLTIQRTQQEDSAVYLCASSLNRGYNSPLHFGNGTRLTVT.